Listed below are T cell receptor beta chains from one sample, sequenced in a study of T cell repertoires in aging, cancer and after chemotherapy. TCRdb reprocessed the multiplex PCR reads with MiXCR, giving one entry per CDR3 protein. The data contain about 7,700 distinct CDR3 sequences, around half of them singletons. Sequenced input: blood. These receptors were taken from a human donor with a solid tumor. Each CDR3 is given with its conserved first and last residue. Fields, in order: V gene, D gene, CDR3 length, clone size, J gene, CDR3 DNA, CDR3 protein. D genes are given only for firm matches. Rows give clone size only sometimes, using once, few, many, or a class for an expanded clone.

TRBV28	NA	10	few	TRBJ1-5	TGTGCCAGCAGTTGGCAGCCCCAGCATTTT	CASSWQPQHF
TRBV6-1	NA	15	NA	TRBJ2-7	TGTGCCAGCAGTAACCAGGGTGGGGAATCCTACGAGCAGTACTTC	CASSNQGGESYEQYF
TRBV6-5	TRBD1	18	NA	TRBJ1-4	TGTGCCAGCAGTTACTCGCCTCCGGGACAGGCAACTAATGAAAAACTGTTTTTT	CASSYSPPGQATNEKLFF
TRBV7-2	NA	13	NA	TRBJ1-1	TGTGCCAGCAAGAGAAGGGAGTACACTGAAGCTTTCTTT	CASKRREYTEAFF
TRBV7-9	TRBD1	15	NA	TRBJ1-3	TGTGCCAGCAGCATGACAGGGCTCTCTGGAAACACCATATATTTT	CASSMTGLSGNTIYF
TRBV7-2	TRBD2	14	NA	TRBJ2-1	TGTGCCAGCAGACTGGGCGGGACTAGCGATGAGCAGTTCTTC	CASRLGGTSDEQFF
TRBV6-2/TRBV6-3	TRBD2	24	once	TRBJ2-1	TGTGCCAGCAGTTACCCGGGGGGGACTCACCCTATAGGACTAGCGGGATGGGGATACAATGAGCAGTTCTTC	CASSYPGGTHPIGLAGWGYNEQFF
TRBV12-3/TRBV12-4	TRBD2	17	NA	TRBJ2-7	TGTGCCAGCAGTTTAGTACTAGCGGGAGGGCCCGGGTACGAGCAGTACTTC	CASSLVLAGGPGYEQYF
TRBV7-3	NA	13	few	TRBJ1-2	TGTGCCAGCAGCTCAGGTTCTAACTATGGCTACACCTTC	CASSSGSNYGYTF
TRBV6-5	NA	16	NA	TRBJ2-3	TGTGCCAGCAGTTACTCGGCTACCCTAAACACAGATACGCAGTATTTT	CASSYSATLNTDTQYF
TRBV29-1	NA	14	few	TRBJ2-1	TGCAGCGTTGAAGGTCTTAGCACCTACAATGAGCAGTTCTTC	CSVEGLSTYNEQFF
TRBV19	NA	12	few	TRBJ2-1	TGTGCCAGTAGGAGAGGGTACAATGAGCAGTTCTTC	CASRRGYNEQFF
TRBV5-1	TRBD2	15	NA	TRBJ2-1	TGCGCCAGCAGCGGACTAGCGGGAGGGCCCGGAGAGCAGTTCTTC	CASSGLAGGPGEQFF
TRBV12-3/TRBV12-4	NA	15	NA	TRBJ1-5	TGTGCCAGCAGCAACCCTAGGACGAACAATCAGCCCCAGCATTTT	CASSNPRTNNQPQHF
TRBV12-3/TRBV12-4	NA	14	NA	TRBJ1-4	TGTGCCAGCACCACAGGTGCAACTAATGAAAAACTGTTTTTT	CASTTGATNEKLFF
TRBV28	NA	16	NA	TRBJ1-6	TGTGCCAGCAGCATCCTACCCAGCTCCTATAATTCACCCCTCCACTTT	CASSILPSSYNSPLHF
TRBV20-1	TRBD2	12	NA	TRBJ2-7	TGCAGTGCTAGGACTAGCGCCTACGAGCAGTACTTC	CSARTSAYEQYF
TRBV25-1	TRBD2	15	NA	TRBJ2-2	TGTGCCAGCAGTGCCCACAGCGGGAGGATCGGGGAGCTGTTTTTT	CASSAHSGRIGELFF
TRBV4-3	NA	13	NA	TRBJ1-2	TGTGCCAGCAGCCAAGATCTGACCCGGGGCTACACCTTC	CASSQDLTRGYTF
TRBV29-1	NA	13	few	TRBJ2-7	TGCAGCACACTGGAGGGGGCAAGCTACGAGCAGTACTTC	CSTLEGASYEQYF
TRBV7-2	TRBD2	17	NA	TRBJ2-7	TGTGCCAGCAGCCTTCGACTAGCGGACCCCGCCTCCTACGAGCAGTACTTC	CASSLRLADPASYEQYF
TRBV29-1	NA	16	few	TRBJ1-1	TGCAGCGTTGTACGACCGGGTGTGGCCGCCAGCCCGGGAGCTTTCTTT	CSVVRPGVAASPGAFF
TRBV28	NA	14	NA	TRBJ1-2	TGTGCCAGCAGTCCAGGACAGACCAACTATGGCTACACCTTC	CASSPGQTNYGYTF
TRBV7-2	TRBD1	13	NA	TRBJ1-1	TGTGCCAGCAGCTGGGACAGGGGCTCTGAAGCTTTCTTT	CASSWDRGSEAFF
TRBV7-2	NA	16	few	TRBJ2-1	TGTGCCAGCAGCCCGCCCGGGGCAGCGACCTACAATGAGCAGTTCTTC	CASSPPGAATYNEQFF
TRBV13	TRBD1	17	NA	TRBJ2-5	TGTGCCAGCAGCGTTGTAACTGGGACAGAGGGTCAAGAGACCCAGTACTTC	CASSVVTGTEGQETQYF
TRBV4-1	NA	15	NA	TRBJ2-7	TGCGCCAGCAGCCACCTCCGGGACGGGAACTACGAGCAGTACTTC	CASSHLRDGNYEQYF
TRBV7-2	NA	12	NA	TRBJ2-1	TGTGCCAGCAGCTTAGGACCGCTTAAGCAGTTCTTC	CASSLGPLKQFF
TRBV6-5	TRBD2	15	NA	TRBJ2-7	TGTGCCAGCAGTTACGGACTAGCGGGAGTTTACGAGCAGTACTTC	CASSYGLAGVYEQYF
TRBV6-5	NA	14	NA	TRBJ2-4	TGTGCCAGCAGTGTCGACCTAGCCAAAAACATTCAGTACTTC	CASSVDLAKNIQYF
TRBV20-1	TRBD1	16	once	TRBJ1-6	TGCAGTGCTGCAGGACAGGACATTTTTTATAATTCACCCCTCCACTTT	CSAAGQDIFYNSPLHF
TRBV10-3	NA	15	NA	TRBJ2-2	TGTGCCTGCCGCCAAGACAGGCAAAACACCGGGGAGCTGTTTTTT	CACRQDRQNTGELFF
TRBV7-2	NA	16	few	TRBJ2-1	TGTGCCAGCAGCTCCCAATCTGGAGGCAGGGTCAATGAGCAGTTCTTC	CASSSQSGGRVNEQFF
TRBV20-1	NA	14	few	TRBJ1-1	TGCAGTGCTAACCCGGGGGGGGGCTCCACTGAAGCTTTCTTT	CSANPGGGSTEAFF
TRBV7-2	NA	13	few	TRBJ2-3	TGTGCCAGCAGCTTCGACCACCGAGATACGCAGTATTTT	CASSFDHRDTQYF
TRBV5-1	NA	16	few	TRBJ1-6	TGCGCCAGCAGCTTGGGTCTGGGGACGGGTAATTCACCCCTCCACTTT	CASSLGLGTGNSPLHF
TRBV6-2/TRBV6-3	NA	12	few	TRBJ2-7	TGTGCCAGCGCACAGGGACCCTACGAGCAGTACTTC	CASAQGPYEQYF
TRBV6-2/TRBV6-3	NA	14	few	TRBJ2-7	TGTGCCAGCAGTCGAATCGGGACGGCGGAAGAGCAGTACTTC	CASSRIGTAEEQYF
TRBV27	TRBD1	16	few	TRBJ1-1	TGTGCCAGCAGTTCTTTAAACAGGGGGGTAGCTACTGAAGCTTTCTTT	CASSSLNRGVATEAFF
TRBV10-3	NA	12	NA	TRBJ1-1	TGTGCCATCAGTGAGCAGTACACTGAAGCTTTCTTT	CAISEQYTEAFF
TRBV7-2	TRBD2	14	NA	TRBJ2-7	TGTGCCAGCAGCTTTGCGGGAGTAACCTACGAGCAGTACTTC	CASSFAGVTYEQYF
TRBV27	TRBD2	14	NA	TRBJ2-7	TGTGCCAGCGTGACTAGCGGGGAGCCGAGGGAGCAGTACTTC	CASVTSGEPREQYF
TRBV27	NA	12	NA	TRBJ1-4	TGTGCCAGCAGTTTATACGGCGAAAAACTGTTTTTT	CASSLYGEKLFF
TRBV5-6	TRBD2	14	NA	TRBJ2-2	TGTGCCAGCAGGCGGGGGGAGTACACCGGGGAGCTGTTTTTT	CASRRGEYTGELFF
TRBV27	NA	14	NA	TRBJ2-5	TGTGCCAGCATGGGGGGCAGCACGGAAGAGACCCAGTACTTC	CASMGGSTEETQYF
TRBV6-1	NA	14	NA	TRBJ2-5	TGTGCCAGCAAAGGACAGTTGGGGCAAGAGACCCAGTACTTC	CASKGQLGQETQYF
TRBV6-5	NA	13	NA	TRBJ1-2	TGTGCCAGCAGAGACAGGTTTAGCTATGGCTACACCTTC	CASRDRFSYGYTF
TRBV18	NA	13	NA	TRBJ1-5	TGTGCCAGCTCACCAGGGAACGATCAGCCCCAGCATTTT	CASSPGNDQPQHF
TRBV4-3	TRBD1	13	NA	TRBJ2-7	TGCGCCAGCAGCCAGGACAGGGGAAACGAGCAGTACTTC	CASSQDRGNEQYF
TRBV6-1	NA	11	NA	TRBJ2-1	TGTGCCAGCAGCTTGGACAATGAGCAGTTCTTC	CASSLDNEQFF
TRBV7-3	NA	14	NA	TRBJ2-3	TGTGCCAGCAGCGAAGGAATACACACAGATACGCAGTATTTT	CASSEGIHTDTQYF
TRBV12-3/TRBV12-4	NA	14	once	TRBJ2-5	TGTGCCAGCAGCGACTACTCCGGGCGAGAGACCCAGTACTTC	CASSDYSGRETQYF
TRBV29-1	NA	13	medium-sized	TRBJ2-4	TGCAGCGTTGAGGGAGGGGACAAGTACATTCAGTACTTC	CSVEGGDKYIQYF
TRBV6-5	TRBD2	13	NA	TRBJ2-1	TGTGCCAGCCGGTGGAGCGGGACCAATGAGCAGTTCTTC	CASRWSGTNEQFF
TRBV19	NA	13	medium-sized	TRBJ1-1	TGTGCCAGTAGTCCTTACCTGAGCACTGAAGCTTTCTTT	CASSPYLSTEAFF
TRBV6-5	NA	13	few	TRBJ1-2	TGTGCCAGCAGTTACGGGCAGGGTGACGGCTACACCTTC	CASSYGQGDGYTF